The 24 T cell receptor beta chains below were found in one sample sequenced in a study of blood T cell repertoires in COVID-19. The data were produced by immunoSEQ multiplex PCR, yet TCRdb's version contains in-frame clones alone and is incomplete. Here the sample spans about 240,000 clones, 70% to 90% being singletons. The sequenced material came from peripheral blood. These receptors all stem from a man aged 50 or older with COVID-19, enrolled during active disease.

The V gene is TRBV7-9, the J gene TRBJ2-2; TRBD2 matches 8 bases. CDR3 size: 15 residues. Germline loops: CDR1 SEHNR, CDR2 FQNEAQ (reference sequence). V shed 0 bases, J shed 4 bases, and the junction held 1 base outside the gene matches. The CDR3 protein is CASSLAGLVTGELFF. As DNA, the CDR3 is TGTGCCAGCAGCTTAGCGGGACTAGTCACCGGGGAGCTGTTTTTT.

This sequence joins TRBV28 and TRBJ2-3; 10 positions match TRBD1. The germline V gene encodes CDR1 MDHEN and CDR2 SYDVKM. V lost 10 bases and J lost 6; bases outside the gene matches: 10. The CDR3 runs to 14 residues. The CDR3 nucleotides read TGTGCCACCGACGACAGGGGGCGAGGGGATACGCAGTATTTT. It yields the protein CATDDRGRGDTQYF.

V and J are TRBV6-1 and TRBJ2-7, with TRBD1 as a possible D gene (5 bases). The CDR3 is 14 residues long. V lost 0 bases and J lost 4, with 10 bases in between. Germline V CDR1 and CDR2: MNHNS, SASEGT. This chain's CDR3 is CASSEAVTEYEQYF. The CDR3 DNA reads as TGTGCCAGCAGTGAAGCGGTGACAGAGTACGAGCAGTACTTC.

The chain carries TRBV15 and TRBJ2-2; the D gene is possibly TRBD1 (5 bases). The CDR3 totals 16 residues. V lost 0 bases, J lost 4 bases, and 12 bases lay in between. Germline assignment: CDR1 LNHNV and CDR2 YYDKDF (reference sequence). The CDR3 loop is CATSRDGRAFTGELFF. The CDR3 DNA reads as TGTGCCACCAGCAGAGATGGCAGGGCTTTCACCGGGGAGCTGTTTTTT.

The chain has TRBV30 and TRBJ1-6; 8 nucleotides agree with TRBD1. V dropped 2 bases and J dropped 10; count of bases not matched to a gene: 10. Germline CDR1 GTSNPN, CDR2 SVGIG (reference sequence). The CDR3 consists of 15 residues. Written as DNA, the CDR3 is TGTGCCTGGAGTCCTCCGGACAGGGACGGGTCACCCCTCCACTTT. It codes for CAWSPPDRDGSPLHF.

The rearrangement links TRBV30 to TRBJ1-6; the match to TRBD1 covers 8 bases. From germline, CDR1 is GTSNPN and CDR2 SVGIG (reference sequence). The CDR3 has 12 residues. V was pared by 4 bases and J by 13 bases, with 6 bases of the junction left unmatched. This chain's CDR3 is CAWTSGGWPLHF. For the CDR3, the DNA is TGTGCCTGGACCTCAGGGGGCTGGCCCCTCCACTTT. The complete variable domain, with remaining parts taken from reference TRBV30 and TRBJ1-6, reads SQTIHQWPATLVQPVGSPLSLECTVEGTSNPNLYWYRQAAGRGLQLLFYSVGIGQISSEVPQNLSASRPQDRQFILSSKKLLLSDSGFYLCAWTSGGWPLHFGNGTRLTVT.

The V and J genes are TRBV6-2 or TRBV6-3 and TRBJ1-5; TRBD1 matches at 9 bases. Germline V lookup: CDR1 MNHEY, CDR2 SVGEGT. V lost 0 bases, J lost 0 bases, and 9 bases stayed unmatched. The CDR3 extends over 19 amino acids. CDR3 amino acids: CASSYSTGGIMVSNQPQHF. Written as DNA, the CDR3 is TGTGCCAGCAGTTACTCGACAGGGGGTATAATGGTTAGCAATCAGCCCCAGCATTTT.

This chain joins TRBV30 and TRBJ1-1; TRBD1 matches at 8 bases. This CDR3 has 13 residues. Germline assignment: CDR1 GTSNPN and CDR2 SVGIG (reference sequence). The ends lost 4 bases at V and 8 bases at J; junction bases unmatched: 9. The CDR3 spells CAWNPDRGGEAFF. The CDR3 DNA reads TGTGCCTGGAACCCCGACAGGGGCGGCGAAGCTTTCTTT.

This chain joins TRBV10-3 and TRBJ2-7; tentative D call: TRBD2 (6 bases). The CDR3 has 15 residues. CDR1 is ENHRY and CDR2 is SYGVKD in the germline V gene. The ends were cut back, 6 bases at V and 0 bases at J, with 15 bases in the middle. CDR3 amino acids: CAIREGFSSSYEQYF. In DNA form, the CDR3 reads TGTGCCATCAGGGAGGGATTTTCTAGCTCCTACGAGCAGTACTTC.

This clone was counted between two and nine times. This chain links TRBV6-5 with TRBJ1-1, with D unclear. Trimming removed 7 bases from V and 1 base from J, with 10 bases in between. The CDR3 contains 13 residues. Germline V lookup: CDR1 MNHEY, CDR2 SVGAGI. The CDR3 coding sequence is TGTGCCAGCACATGGTACACGAACACTGAAGCTTTCTTT. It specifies CASTWYTNTEAFF.

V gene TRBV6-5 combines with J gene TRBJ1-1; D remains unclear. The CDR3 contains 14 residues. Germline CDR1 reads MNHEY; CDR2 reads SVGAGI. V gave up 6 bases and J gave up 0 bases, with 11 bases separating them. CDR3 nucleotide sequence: TGTGCCAGCAGCTATCCTAATTTGAACACTGAAGCTTTCTTT. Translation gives CASSYPNLNTEAFF.

CDR3 bases: TGCGCCAGCAGCCCCAGACAGACCGGGACTAGCCTGAGTGAGCAGTACTTC. Translation: CASSPRQTGTSLSEQYF. The chain joins TRBV4-1 to TRBJ2-7; 9 bases match TRBD2. CDR1 and CDR2 from the germline V gene are MGHRA and YSYEKL. V dropped 4 bases and J dropped 7; count of bases not matched to a gene: 17. The CDR3 is 17 residues long.

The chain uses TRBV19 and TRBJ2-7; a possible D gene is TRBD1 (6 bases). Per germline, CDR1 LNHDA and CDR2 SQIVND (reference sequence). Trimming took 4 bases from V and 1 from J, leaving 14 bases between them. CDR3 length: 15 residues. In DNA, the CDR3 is TGTGCCAGTAGTAGCTCCGGGACACCATCCTACGAGCAGTACTTC. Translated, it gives CASSSSGTPSYEQYF.

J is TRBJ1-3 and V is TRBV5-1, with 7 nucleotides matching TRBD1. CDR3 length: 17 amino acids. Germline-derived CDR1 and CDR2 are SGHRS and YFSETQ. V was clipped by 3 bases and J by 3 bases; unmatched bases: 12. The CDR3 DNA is TGCGCCAGCAGCTCCGGGGACAGCCCATCTGGTGGAAACACCATATATTTT. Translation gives CASSSGDSPSGGNTIYF.

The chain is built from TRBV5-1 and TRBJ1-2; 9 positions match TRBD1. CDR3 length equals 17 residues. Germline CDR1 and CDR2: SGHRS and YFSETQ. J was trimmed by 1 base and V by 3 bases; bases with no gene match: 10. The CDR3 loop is CASSYDGTGPINYGYTF. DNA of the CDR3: TGCGCCAGCAGCTACGACGGGACAGGGCCGATTAACTATGGCTACACCTTC.

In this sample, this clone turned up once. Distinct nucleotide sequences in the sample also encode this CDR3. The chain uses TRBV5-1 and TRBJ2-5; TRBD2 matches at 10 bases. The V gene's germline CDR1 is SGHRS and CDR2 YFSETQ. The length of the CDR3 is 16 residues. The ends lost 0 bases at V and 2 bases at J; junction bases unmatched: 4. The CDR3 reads CASSLGLAGTQETQYF. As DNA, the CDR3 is TGCGCCAGCAGCTTGGGACTAGCGGGTACTCAAGAGACCCAGTACTTC.

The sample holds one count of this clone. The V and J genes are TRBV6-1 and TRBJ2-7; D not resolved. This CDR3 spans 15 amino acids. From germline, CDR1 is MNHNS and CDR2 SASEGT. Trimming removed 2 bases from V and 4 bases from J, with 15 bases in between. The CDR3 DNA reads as TGTGCCAGCAGTGAATACGGCGGATCGAATTACGAGCAGTACTTC. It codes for CASSEYGGSNYEQYF.

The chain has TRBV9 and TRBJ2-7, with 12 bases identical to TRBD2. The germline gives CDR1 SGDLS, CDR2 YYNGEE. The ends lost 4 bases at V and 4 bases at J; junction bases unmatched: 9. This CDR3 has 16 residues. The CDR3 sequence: CASSTGSSGGGYEQYF. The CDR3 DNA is TGTGCCAGCAGCACCGGGTCTAGCGGGGGGGGATACGAGCAGTACTTC.

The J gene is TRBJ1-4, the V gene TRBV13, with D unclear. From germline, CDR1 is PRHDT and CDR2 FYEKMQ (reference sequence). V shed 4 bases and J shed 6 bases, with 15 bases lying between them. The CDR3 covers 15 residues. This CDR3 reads CASSYGSLRHEKLFF. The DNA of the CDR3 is TGTGCCAGCAGCTATGGGAGTCTGAGGCATGAAAAACTGTTTTTT.

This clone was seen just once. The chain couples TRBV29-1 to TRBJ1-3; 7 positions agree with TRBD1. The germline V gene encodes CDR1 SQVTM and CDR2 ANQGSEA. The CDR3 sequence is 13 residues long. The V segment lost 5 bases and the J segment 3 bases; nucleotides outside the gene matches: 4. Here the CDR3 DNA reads TGCAGCGTTCGGCGGACAGGTGGAAACACCATATATTTT. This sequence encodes CSVRRTGGNTIYF.

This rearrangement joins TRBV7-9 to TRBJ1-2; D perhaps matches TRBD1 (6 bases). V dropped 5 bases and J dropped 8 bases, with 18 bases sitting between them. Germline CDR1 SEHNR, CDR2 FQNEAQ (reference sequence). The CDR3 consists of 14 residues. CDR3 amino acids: CASSNRAAGEGYTF. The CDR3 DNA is TGTGCCAGCAGCAATAGGGCGGCAGGGGAAGGCTACACCTTC.

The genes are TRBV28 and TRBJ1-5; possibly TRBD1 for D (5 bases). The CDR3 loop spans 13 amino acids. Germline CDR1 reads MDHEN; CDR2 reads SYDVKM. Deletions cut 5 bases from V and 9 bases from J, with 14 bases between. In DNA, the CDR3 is TGTGCCAGCAGTCAGACAGATCGTGGGCCCCAGCATTTT. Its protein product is CASSQTDRGPQHF.

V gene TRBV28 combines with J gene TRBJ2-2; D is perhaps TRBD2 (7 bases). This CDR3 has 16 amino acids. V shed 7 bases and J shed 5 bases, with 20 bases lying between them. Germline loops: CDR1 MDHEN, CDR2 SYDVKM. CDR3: CASTLAEGGATGELFF. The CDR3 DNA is TGTGCCAGCACCCTCGCGGAGGGGGGGGCGACCGGGGAGCTGTTTTTT. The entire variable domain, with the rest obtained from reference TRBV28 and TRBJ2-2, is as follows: DVKVTQSSRYLVKRTGEKVFLECVQDMDHENMFWYRQDPGLGLRLIYFSYDVKMKEKGDIPEGYSVSREKKERFSLILESASTNQTSMYLCASTLAEGGATGELFFGEGSRLTVL.

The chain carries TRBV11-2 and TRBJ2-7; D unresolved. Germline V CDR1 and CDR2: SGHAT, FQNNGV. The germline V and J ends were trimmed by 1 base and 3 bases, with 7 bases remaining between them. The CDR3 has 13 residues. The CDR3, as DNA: TGTGCCAGCAGCTTAGTGGCACACTACGAGCAGTACTTC. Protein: CASSLVAHYEQYF. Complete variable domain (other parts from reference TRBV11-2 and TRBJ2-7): EAGVAQSPRYKIIEKRQSVAFWCNPISGHATLYWYQQILGQGPKLLIQFQNNGVVDDSQLPKDRFSAERLKGVDSTLKIQPAKLEDSAVYLCASSLVAHYEQYFGPGTRLTVT.